This TCR beta chain came from a study of blood T cells in healthy people across ages. This CDR3 is built from 18 residues. CDR1 is SQVTM, CDR2 ANQGSEA, per germline. V lost 1 base and J lost 5; bases outside the gene matches: 19. This clonotype was counted once. The target antigen is unknown. Study observations and caveats: Naive CD4+ cell counts and diversity both ran higher in long-lived than in aged donors. Changes in expanded clonotypes were possibly confounded, as the CMV status of donors was unknown.

Through a sample-barcoded 5' primer and a J-beta primer mix, a second PCR was run for about 6 to 12 cycles. MiXCR, applied by TCRdb to the 5' RACE reads, yields one record per CDR3 protein. Of fewer than 2,000,000 distinct CDR3 sequences in the sample, about two fifths are singletons; the top ten hold roughly 24%. Healthy Russian Caucasian donors spanned ages roughly 6 to 90 years. Samples each had at least 6 micrograms of total RNA extracted. Material for sequencing was blood. V and J are TRBV29-1 and TRBJ1-1; TRBD1 matches at 7 bases. This TCR derives from a human donor in good health. For the CDR3, the DNA is TGCAGCGTTGAAGGAAAAGGGGGCCACGGATTTGTAGGAACTGAAGCTTTCTTT. This codes for CSVEGKGGHGFVGTEAFF.